The present T cell receptor beta chain was sequenced within a study of sequential checkpoint blockade in melanoma. On the study more broadly: Each arm's sequence ended with maintenance nivolumab. Twenty-two patients had matched tumor biopsies before treatment and at week 13 after nivolumab or ipilimumab alone.

Profiling relied on immunoSEQ multiplex PCR, and the TCRdb table lists in-frame clones only, not all of them. The repertoire holds over 2,500 clones, with around 23% as singletons. V was cut by 6 bases and J by 0 bases, with 11 bases left in between. Germline V lookup: CDR1 KGHSH, CDR2 LQKENI. The CDR3 is 14 amino acids. Worth noting for this clone: Its cognate antigen is unknown.

Points from the study as a whole: Response in arm A was associated with pretreatment TIL clonality.

The treatment denotes: randomized to nivolumab then ipilimumab (arm A) or the reverse (arm B). This TCR derives from a human donor with melanoma. The V gene is TRBV18, the J gene TRBJ1-1, with D tentatively TRBD1 (5 bases). The sample was tumor tissue (inferred from file names), taken from a patient given nivolumab and ipilimumab in sequence. Written as DNA, the CDR3 is TGTGCCAGCTCCCTCGGGGCCATGAACACTGAAGCTTTCTTT. The encoded protein is CASSLGAMNTEAFF.